The T cell receptor (beta chain) under discussion was sequenced for a study of OX40 agonist ivuxolimab in advanced cancers. For the study at large: Treatment of patients was with ivuxolimab, an agonistic anti-OX40 (CD134) antibody.

Sequencing used immunoSEQ multiplex PCR; TCRdb keeps in-frame clones, though not all of them. This repertoire shows over 45,000 clones, around nine tenths found once; its top ten account for roughly 13%. Study observations and caveats: Expanded clones belonging to CD8+ T cells outnumbered, on average, those of CD4+.

Autoimmune disease history or systemic immunosuppression was exclusionary. On cycle 4 day 1 and cycle 7 day 1, as well as at baseline, blood was sampled. The trim removed 0 bases at V and 4 bases at J, leaving 9 bases unmatched. This CDR3 spans 18 amino acids. CDR1 and CDR2 from the germline V gene are SGHRS and YFSETQ. A remark on this clone: As yet, its antigen is unknown.

V and J are TRBV5-1 and TRBJ1-4; the match to TRBD1 covers 10 bases. The sample consisted of CD4+ or CD8+ T cells sorted from blood, taken in a trial of the OX40 agonist ivuxolimab. The TCR originated in an adult with an advanced solid tumor such as melanoma, head and neck, liver or kidney cancer. The CDR3 sequence is CASSLGQGASGGNEKLFF. The CDR3, as DNA: TGCGCCAGCAGCTTGGGACAGGGGGCCTCCGGAGGTAATGAAAAACTGTTTTTT.